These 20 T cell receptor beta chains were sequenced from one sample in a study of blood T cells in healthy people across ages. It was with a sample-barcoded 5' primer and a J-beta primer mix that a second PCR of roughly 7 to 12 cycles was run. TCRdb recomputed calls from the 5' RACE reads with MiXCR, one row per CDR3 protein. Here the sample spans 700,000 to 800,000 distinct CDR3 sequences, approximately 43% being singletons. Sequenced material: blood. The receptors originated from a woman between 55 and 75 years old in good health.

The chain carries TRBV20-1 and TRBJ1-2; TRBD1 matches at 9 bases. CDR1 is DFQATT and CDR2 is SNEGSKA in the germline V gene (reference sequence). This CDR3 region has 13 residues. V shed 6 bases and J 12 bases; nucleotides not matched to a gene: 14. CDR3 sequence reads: CSARTGEGRGHTF. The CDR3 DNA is TGCAGTGCGAGGACAGGGGAGGGGAGAGGTCACACCTTC.

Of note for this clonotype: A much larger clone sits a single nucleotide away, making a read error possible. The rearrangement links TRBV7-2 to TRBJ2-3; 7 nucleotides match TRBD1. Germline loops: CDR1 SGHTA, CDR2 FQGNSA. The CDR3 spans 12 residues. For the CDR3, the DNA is TGTGCCAACAGCTTAGAGACAGGGCCTAAGTATTTT. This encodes CANSLETGPKYF.

In nucleotides, the CDR3 is TGCAGTGCTAGTCCGCCTAGCGTCGAAGAGACCCAGTACTTC. It translates to CSASPPSVEETQYF. V usage is TRBV20-1 and J usage is TRBJ2-5, with D possibly matching TRBD2 (6 bases). The V gene lost 3 bases and the J gene lost 3 bases, with 14 bases spanning the gap. The CDR3 totals 14 residues. The germline CDR1 and CDR2 sequences are DFQATT and SNEGSKA (reference sequence).

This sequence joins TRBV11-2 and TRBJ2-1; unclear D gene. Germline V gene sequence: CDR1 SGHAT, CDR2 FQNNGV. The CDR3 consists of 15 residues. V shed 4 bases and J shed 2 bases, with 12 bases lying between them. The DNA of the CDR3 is TGTGCCAGCAGCTCCGGACCCGCGGCCTACAATGAGCAGTTCTTC. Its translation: CASSSGPAAYNEQFF.

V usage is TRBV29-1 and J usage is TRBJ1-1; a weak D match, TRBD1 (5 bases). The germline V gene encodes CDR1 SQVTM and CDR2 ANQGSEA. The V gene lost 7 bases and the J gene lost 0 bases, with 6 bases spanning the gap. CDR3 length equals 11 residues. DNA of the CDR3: TGCAGCGGAGGGGTGAACACTGAAGCTTTCTTT. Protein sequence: CSGGVNTEAFF.

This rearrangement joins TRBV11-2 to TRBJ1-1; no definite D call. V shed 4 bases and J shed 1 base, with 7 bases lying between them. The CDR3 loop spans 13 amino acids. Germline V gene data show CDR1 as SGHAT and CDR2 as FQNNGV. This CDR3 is CASSSGENTEAFF. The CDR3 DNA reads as TGTGCCAGCAGCTCGGGAGAGAACACTGAAGCTTTCTTT.

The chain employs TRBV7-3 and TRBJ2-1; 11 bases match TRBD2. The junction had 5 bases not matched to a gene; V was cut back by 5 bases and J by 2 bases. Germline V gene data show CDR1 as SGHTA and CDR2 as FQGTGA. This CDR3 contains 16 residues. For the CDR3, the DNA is TGTGCCAGCAGCATTAGCGGGGGGGCGGCCTACAATGAGCAGTTCTTC. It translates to CASSISGGAAYNEQFF.

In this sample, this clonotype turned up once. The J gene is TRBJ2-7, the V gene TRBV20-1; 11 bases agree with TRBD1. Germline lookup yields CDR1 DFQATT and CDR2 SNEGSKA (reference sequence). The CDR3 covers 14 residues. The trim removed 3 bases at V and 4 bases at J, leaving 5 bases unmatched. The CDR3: CSARGDRGVYEQYF. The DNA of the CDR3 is TGCAGTGCTAGGGGGGACAGGGGGGTTTACGAGCAGTACTTC.

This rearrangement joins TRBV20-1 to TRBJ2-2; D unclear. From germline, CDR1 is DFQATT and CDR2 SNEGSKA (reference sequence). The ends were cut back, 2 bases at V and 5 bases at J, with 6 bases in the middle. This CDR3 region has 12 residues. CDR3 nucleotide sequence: TGCAGTGCTAGATTTGGGACCGGGGAGCTGTTTTTT. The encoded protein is CSARFGTGELFF.

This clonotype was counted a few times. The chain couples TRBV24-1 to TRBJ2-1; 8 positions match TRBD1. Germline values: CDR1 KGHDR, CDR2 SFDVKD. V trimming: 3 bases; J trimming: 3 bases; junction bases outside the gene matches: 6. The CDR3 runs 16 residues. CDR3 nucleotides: TGTGCCACCAGTGATGCAGGGGGCCCACTCTACAATGAGCAGTTCTTC. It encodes CATSDAGGPLYNEQFF.

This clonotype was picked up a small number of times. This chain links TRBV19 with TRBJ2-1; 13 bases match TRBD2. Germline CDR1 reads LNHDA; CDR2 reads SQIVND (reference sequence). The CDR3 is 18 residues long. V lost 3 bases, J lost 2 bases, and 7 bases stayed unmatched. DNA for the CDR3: TGTGCCAGTAGTATCGAGGGACTAGCGGGATCGGCCTACAATGAGCAGTTCTTC. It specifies CASSIEGLAGSAYNEQFF.

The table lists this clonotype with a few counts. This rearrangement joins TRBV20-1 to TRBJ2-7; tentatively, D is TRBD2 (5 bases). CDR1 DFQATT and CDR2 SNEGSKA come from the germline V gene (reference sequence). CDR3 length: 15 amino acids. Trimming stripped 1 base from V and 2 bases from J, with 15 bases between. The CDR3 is CSARAHPDGTYEQYF. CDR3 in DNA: TGCAGTGCTAGAGCACACCCGGACGGGACCTACGAGCAGTACTTC.

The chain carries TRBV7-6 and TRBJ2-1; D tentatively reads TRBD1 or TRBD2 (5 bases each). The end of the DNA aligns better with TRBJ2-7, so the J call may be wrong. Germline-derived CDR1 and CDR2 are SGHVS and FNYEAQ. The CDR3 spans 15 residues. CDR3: CASSLDTRDGNEQYF. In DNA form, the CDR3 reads TGTGCCAGCAGCTTGGACACTAGGGACGGCAATGAGCAGTACTTC.

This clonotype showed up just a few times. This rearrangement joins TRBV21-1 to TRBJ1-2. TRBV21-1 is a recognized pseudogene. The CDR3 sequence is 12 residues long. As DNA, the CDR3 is TGTGCCAGCACCCAAAGCTGTTTCGGCTACACCTTC. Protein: CASTQSCFGYTF.

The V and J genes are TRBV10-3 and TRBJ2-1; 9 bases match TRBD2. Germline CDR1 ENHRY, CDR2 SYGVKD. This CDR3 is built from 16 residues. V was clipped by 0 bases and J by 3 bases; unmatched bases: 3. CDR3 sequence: CAISESYSGGYNEQFF. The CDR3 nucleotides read TGTGCCATCAGTGAGTCTTATAGCGGGGGCTACAATGAGCAGTTCTTC.

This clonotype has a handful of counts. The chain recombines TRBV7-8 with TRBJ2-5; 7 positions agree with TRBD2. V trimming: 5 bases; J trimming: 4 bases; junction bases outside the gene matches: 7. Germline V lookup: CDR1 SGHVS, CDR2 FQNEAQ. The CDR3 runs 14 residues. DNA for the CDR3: TGTGCCAGCAGCGCCGTGCGGGAGAGAGAGACCCAGTACTTC. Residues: CASSAVRERETQYF.

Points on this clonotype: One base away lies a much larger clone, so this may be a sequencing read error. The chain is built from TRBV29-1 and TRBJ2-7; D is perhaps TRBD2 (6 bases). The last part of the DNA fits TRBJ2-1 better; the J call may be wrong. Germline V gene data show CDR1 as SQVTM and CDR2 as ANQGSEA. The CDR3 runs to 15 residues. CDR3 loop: CSVSGGHGRLDEQFF. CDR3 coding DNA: TGCAGCGTTTCGGGCGGTCACGGGAGATTAGATGAGCAGTTCTTC.

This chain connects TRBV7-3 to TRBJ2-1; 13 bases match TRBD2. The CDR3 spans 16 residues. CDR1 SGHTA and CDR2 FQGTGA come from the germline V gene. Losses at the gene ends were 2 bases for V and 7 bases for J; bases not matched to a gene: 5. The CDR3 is CASSLAGLAGLNEQFF. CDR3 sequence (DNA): TGTGCCAGCAGCTTAGCGGGACTAGCGGGATTAAATGAGCAGTTCTTC.

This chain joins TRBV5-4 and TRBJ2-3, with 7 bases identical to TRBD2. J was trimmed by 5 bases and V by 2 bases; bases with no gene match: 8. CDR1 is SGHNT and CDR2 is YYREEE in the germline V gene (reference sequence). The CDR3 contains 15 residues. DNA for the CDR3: TGTGCCAGCAGCTTAGAGGGGAGGGCCGGAGATACGCAGTATTTT. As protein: CASSLEGRAGDTQYF.

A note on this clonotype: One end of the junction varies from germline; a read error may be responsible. This chain's CDR3 is CRARQVGEQYF. CDR3 DNA sequence: TGCAGGGCTAGACAGGTCGGCGAGCAGTACTTC. J is TRBJ2-7 and V is TRBV20-1; the D gene is possibly TRBD1 (6 bases). The CDR3 extends over 11 amino acids. Germline V gives CDR1 DFQATT, CDR2 SNEGSKA (reference sequence).